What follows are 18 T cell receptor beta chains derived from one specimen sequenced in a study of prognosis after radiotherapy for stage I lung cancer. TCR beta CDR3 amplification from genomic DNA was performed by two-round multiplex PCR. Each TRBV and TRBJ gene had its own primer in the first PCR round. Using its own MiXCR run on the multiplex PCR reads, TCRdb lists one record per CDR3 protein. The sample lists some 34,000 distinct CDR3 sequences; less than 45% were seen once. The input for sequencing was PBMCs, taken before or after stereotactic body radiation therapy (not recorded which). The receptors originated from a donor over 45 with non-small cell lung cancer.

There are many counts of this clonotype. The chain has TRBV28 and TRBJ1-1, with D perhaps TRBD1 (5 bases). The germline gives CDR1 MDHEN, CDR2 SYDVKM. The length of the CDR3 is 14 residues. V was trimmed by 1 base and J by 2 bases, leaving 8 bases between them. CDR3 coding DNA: TGTGCCAGCAGTTTATTCCAGGGAAACACTGAAGCTTTCTTT. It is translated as CASSLFQGNTEAFF.

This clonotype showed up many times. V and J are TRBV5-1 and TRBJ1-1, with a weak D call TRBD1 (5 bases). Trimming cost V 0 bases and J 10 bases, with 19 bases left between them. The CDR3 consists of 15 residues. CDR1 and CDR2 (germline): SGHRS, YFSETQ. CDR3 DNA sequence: TGCGCCAGCAGCTTGGGGTCGGGACTTGGGGGGAGAGCTTTCTTT. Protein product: CASSLGSGLGGRAFF.

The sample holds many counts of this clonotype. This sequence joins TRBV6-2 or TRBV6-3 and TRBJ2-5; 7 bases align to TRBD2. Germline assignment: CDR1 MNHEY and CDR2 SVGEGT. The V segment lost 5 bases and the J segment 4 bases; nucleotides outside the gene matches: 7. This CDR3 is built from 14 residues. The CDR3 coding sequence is TGTGCCAGCAGTGAGAAGCGGGGTGTAGAGACCCAGTACTTC. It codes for CASSEKRGVETQYF.

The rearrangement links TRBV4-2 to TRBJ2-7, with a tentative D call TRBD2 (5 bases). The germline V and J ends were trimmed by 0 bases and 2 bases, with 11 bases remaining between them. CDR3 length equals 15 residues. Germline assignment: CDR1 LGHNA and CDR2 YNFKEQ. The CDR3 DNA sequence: TGTGCCAGCAGCCAAGATAATAGCGCCACCTACGAGCAGTACTTC. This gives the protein CASSQDNSATYEQYF.

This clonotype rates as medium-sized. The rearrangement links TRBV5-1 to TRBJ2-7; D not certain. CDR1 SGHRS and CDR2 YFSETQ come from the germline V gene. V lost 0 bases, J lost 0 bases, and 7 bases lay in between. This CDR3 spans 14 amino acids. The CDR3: CASSLDTNSYEQYF. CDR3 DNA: TGCGCCAGCAGCTTGGACACAAACTCCTACGAGCAGTACTTC.

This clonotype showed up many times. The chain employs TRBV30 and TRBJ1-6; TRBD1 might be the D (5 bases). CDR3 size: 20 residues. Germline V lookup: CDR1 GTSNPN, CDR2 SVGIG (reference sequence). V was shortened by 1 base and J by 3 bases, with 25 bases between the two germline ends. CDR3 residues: CAWSAPSRDWGRNYNSPLHF. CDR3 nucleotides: TGTGCCTGGAGTGCCCCCTCCCGGGACTGGGGTCGAAACTATAATTCACCCCTCCACTTT.

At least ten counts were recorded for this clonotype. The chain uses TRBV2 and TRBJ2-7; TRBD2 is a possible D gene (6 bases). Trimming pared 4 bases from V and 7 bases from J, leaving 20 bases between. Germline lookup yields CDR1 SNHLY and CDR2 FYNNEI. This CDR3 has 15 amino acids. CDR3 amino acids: CASSGRRDPFGEQYF. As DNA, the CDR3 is TGTGCCAGCAGTGGGAGGAGGGACCCCTTTGGAGAGCAGTACTTC.

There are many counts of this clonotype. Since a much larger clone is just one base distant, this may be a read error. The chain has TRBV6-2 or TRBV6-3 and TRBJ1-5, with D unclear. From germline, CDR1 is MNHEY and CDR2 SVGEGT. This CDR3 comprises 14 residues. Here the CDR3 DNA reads TGTGCCGGCAGTGAAGGTCAGGAGGGTCAGCCCCAGCATTTT. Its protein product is CAGSEGQEGQPQHF.

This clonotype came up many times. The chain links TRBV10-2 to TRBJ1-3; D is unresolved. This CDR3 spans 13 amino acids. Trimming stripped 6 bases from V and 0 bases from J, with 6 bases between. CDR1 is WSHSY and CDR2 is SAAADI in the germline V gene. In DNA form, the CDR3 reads TGCGCCAGCAGCGCCAGCTCTGGAAACACCATATATTTT. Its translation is CASSASSGNTIYF.

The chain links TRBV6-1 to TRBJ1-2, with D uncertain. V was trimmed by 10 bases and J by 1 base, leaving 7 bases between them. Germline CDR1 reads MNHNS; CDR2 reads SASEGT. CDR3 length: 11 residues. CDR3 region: CAIKVNYGYTF. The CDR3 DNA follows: TGTGCCATCAAGGTTAACTATGGCTACACCTTC.

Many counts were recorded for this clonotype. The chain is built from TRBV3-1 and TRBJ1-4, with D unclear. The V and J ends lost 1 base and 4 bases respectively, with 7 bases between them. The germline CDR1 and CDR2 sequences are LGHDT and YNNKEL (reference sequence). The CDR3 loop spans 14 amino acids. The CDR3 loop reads CASSQGNRNEKLFF. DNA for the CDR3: TGTGCCAGCAGCCAAGGGAACCGTAATGAAAAACTGTTTTTT.

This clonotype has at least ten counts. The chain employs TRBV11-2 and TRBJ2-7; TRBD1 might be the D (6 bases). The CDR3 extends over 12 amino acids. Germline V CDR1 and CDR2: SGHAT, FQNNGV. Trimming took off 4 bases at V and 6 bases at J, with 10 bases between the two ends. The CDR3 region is CASSSTGFEQYF. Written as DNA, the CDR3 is TGTGCCAGCAGCTCTACAGGGTTCGAGCAGTACTTC.

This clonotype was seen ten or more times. CDR3 DNA: TGTGCCAGCAGCTCAGGGCAGAGCAACGAGCAGTACTTC. This sequence encodes CASSSGQSNEQYF. The chain joins TRBV11-2 to TRBJ2-7; TRBD1 might be the D (5 bases). Trimming removed 4 bases from V and 5 bases from J, with 12 bases in between. The germline CDR1 and CDR2 sequences are SGHAT and FQNNGV. The CDR3 contains 13 residues.

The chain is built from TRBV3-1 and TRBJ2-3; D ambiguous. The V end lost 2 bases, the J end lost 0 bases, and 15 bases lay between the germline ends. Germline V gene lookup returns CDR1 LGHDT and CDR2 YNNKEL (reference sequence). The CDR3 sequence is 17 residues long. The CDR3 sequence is CASSQNPAPTSTDTQYF. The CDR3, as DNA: TGTGCCAGCAGCCAAAATCCAGCCCCGACTAGCACAGATACGCAGTATTTT.

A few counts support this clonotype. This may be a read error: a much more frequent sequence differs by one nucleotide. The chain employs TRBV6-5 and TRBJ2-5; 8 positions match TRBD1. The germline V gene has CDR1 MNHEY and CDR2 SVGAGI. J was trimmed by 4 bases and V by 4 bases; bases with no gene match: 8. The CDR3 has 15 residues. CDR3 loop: CASSFGQGRLETQYF. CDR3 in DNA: TGTGCCAGCAGTTTCGGACAGGGTCGTCTAGAGACCCAGTACTTC.

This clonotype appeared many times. The CDR3 region is CASSYFRDYEQYF. CDR3 nucleotides: TGTGCCAGCAGTTACTTTAGGGACTACGAGCAGTACTTC. This chain joins TRBV6-5 and TRBJ2-7, with D uncertain. V lost 1 base, J lost 3 bases, and 7 bases lay in between. Germline V CDR1 and CDR2: MNHEY, SVGAGI. CDR3 length: 13 residues.

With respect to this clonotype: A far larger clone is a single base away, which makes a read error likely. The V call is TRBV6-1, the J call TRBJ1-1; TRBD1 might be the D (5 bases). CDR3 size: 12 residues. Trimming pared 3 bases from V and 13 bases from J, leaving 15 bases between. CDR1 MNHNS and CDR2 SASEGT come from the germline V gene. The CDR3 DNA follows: TGTGCCAGCAGTGACTCGAACGGGGGAGATTTCTTT. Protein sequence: CASSDSNGGDFF.

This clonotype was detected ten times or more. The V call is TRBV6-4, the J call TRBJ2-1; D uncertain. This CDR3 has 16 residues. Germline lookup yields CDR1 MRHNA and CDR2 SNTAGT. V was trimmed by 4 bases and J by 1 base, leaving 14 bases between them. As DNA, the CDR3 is TGTGCCAGCAGTGCCTACTCGGCGGCATCCTACAATGAGCAGTTCTTC. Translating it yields CASSAYSAASYNEQFF.